A single sample is the source of the 8 T cell receptor beta chains below, sequenced in a study of blood T cell repertoires in COVID-19. Assay: immunoSEQ multiplex PCR; the TCRdb copy retains only in-frame clones and omits some. Among 360,000 or so clones listed, roughly 87% were seen once. Sequenced material: PBMCs or T cells enriched from blood (not recorded which). Every receptor here comes from a woman aged 25 to 39 who had recovered from COVID-19.

This chain connects TRBV25-1 to TRBJ1-3, with 7 bases lining up with TRBD1. CDR1 is MGHDK and CDR2 is SYGVNS in the germline V gene. There are 14 residues in the CDR3. The J segment lost 1 base and the V segment lost 4 bases, leaving 1 base of the junction unmatched. DNA of the CDR3: TGTGCCAGCAGTGCGACAGGGTCTGGAAACACCATATATTTT. Residues: CASSATGSGNTIYF.

The J gene is TRBJ1-2, the V gene TRBV15; 7 bases map to TRBD1. Germline assignment: CDR1 LNHNV and CDR2 YYDKDF (reference sequence). Trimming took 1 base from V and 4 from J; bases not matched to a gene: 15. The CDR3 runs to 18 residues. In DNA, the CDR3 is TGTGCCACCAGCAGAGGATTGGGGACAGCGTCAGATTCCTATGGCTACACCTTC. Translated: CATSRGLGTASDSYGYTF. The whole variable domain, filled in from reference TRBV15 and TRBJ1-2, reads DAMVIQNPRYQVTQFGKPVTLSCSQTLNHNVMYWYQQKSSQAPKLLFHYYDKDFNNEADTPDNFQSRRPNTSFCFLDIRSPGLGDTAMYLCATSRGLGTASDSYGYTFGSGTRLTVV.

The J gene is TRBJ2-1, the V gene TRBV6-5; 9 bases agree with TRBD1. V lost 6 bases to trimming and J lost 1 base; unmatched junction nucleotides: 4. Germline V gene lookup returns CDR1 MNHEY and CDR2 SVGAGI. This CDR3 region has 15 residues. The CDR3 DNA reads as TGTGCCAGCAGGCCCGGGACAGGGTCCTACAATGAGCAGTTCTTC. It encodes CASRPGTGSYNEQFF.

This clone was detected only once. This sequence joins TRBV2 and TRBJ1-2; D gene unclear. The germline V and J ends were trimmed by 1 base and 10 bases, with 13 bases remaining between them. CDR3 size: 13 residues. Germline loops: CDR1 SNHLY, CDR2 FYNNEI. This CDR3 is CASSEGRGYSYTF. CDR3 nucleotide sequence: TGTGCCAGCAGTGAAGGGCGGGGTTACTCCTACACCTTC.

The chain employs TRBV5-6 and TRBJ2-2, with a possible D match to TRBD2 (5 bases). This CDR3 has 15 amino acids. Per germline, CDR1 SGHDT and CDR2 YYEEEE. V was trimmed by 0 bases and J by 2 bases, leaving 8 bases between them. The CDR3 spells CASSLGSGNTGELFF. DNA for the CDR3: TGTGCCAGCAGCTTGGGCAGCGGAAACACCGGGGAGCTGTTTTTT.

The rearrangement joins TRBV28 to TRBJ2-7; 7 positions agree with TRBD1. The CDR3 extends over 17 amino acids. The V gene's germline CDR1 is MDHEN and CDR2 SYDVKM. V shed 4 bases and J 2 bases; nucleotides not matched to a gene: 14. The CDR3 spells CASSSTSVQGTPYEQYF. For the CDR3, the DNA is TGTGCCAGCAGTTCGACCTCGGTACAGGGGACCCCCTACGAGCAGTACTTC. Together with reference TRBV28 and TRBJ2-7, the CDR3 gives the full variable domain: DVKVTQSSRYLVKRTGEKVFLECVQDMDHENMFWYRQDPGLGLRLIYFSYDVKMKEKGDIPEGYSVSREKKERFSLILESASTNQTSMYLCASSSTSVQGTPYEQYFGPGTRLTVT.

V usage is TRBV5-1 and J usage is TRBJ2-1; 8 bases are a match to TRBD2. The V segment lost 2 bases and the J segment 0 bases; nucleotides outside the gene matches: 13. This CDR3 is 19 amino acids long. Germline V lookup: CDR1 SGHRS, CDR2 YFSETQ. This chain's CDR3 is CASSLQIFQRESSYNEQFF. The CDR3 nucleotides are TGCGCCAGCAGCTTACAAATTTTCCAGCGGGAGAGCTCCTACAATGAGCAGTTCTTC.

The genes are TRBV4-2 and TRBJ1-2, with TRBD1 matching 8 bases. V shed 1 base, J shed 4 bases, and the junction held 8 bases outside the gene matches. From germline, CDR1 is LGHNA and CDR2 YNFKEQ. This CDR3 spans 16 amino acids. CDR3 sequence (DNA): TGTGCCAGCAGCCAAGCGACAGGGGCCACCGTCTATGGCTACACCTTC. Its translation is CASSQATGATVYGYTF.